The TCR beta chain under discussion was sequenced for a study of cytomegalovirus exposure and HLA in healthy donors. In the study overall: The approximately 670 first-cohort repertoires shared a platform with the 120 or so validation repertoires, as reported in a later analysis.

Trimming left V 8 bases short and J 7 bases short, with 15 bases between. CDR3 length: 13 residues. The germline CDR1 and CDR2 sequences are MNHNS and SASEGT. Comment on this clone: Antigen: not known.

Notes on the study in general: A subsequent analysis found that TCR clusters from the first cohort also tended to co-occur in the roughly 120 validation repertoires, with approximately 94% of cluster scores above 0. As confirmed in vitro, a few CMV-associated chains were specific for CMV antigens.

Repertoires were generated with immunoSEQ multiplex PCR, while TCRdb's copy carries only in-frame clones and drops some. The table shows more than 110,000 clones, with about 86% occurring only once. The chain combines TRBV6-1 with TRBJ1-5; unclear D gene. The sequenced sample was PBMCs. This TCR came from a man aged 18 to 35 in good health and CMV-seronegative. CDR3 residues: CASLGEAGQPQHF. CDR3 sequence (DNA): TGTGCCAGCCTTGGGGAGGCTGGGCAGCCCCAGCATTTT.